These 32 T cell receptor beta chains share one sample of origin, sequenced in a study of blood T cell repertoires in COVID-19. Generated by immunoSEQ multiplex PCR, the TCRdb table keeps only in-frame clones and is missing some. The sample shows hundreds of thousands of clones, roughly 86% of them seen only once. The material sequenced was peripheral blood. All receptors derive from a man aged 55 to 70 with acute or convalescent COVID-19.

The chain links TRBV2 to TRBJ2-1; no firm D call. The CDR3 is made up of 12 amino acids. Germline V gives CDR1 SNHLY, CDR2 FYNNEI. V was pared by 6 bases and J by 10 bases, with 13 bases between. CDR3 in amino acids: CASSPINREQFF. The CDR3 DNA sequence: TGTGCCAGCAGCCCAATTAACCGGGAGCAGTTCTTC.

The chain couples TRBV10-3 to TRBJ2-3, with 7 positions matching TRBD1. J was trimmed by 5 bases and V by 5 bases; bases with no gene match: 4. This CDR3 region has 13 residues. Germline CDR1 reads ENHRY; CDR2 reads SYGVKD. In DNA form, the CDR3 reads TGTGCCATCAGTAAACAGGGGAGAGATACGCAGTATTTT. Translated, it gives CAISKQGRDTQYF.

This rearrangement joins TRBV18 to TRBJ2-7; possibly TRBD1 for D (5 bases). Trimming removed 5 bases from V and 2 bases from J, with 13 bases in between. The CDR3 loop spans 14 amino acids. The V gene's germline CDR1 is KGHSH and CDR2 LQKENI. The CDR3 DNA reads as TGTGCCAGCTCAACTATGGACACAGCCTACGAGCAGTACTTC. This translates into CASSTMDTAYEQYF.

This clone showed up many times. V is TRBV7-2 and J is TRBJ1-1; D perhaps matches TRBD1 (5 bases). CDR3 length equals 15 residues. CDR1 SGHTA and CDR2 FQGNSA come from the germline V gene. Between the trimmed V and J ends, which lost 3 bases and 7 bases, there was a span of 18 bases. In nucleotides, the CDR3 is TGTGCCAGCAGCTTGGGGCTTCACGGTAAAGGTGAAGCTTTCTTT. Amino acids: CASSLGLHGKGEAFF.

The chain joins TRBV5-4 to TRBJ2-3; a weak D match, TRBD1 (5 bases). The CDR3 contains 15 residues. The germline CDR1 and CDR2 sequences are SGHNT and YYREEE (reference sequence). The V end lost 4 bases, the J end lost 0 bases, and 12 bases lay between the germline ends. The CDR3 DNA follows: TGTGCCAGCAGCACGCCAGGGCTGAGCACAGATACGCAGTATTTT. It specifies CASSTPGLSTDTQYF.

V usage is TRBV6-5 and J usage is TRBJ2-2; TRBD1 is a possible D gene (6 bases). There are 15 residues in the CDR3. Trimming took 4 bases from V and 6 from J, leaving 15 bases between them. The germline gives CDR1 MNHEY, CDR2 SVGAGI. CDR3: CASSSTGLKSGELFF. CDR3 DNA sequence: TGTGCCAGCAGTTCCACAGGGTTGAAATCCGGGGAGCTGTTTTTT.

The V and J genes are TRBV3-1 (or the pseudogene TRBV3-2) and TRBJ1-2; 8 bases match TRBD1. This CDR3 has 14 residues. Losses at the gene ends were 1 base for V and 7 bases for J; bases not matched to a gene: 5. CDR1 LGHDT and CDR2 YNNKEL come from the germline V gene (reference sequence). This chain's CDR3 is CASSQVQGARGYTF. The CDR3 region has the DNA TGTGCCAGCAGCCAAGTGCAGGGGGCGCGTGGCTACACCTTC.

In its sample, this clone was seen a few times. The J gene is TRBJ2-1, the V gene TRBV11-2; TRBD1 aligns across 9 bases. This CDR3 is built from 15 residues. The germline V gene has CDR1 SGHAT and CDR2 FQNNGV. After removal of 1 base from V and 7 bases from J, the junction contained 5 bases not matched to a gene. CDR3 amino acids: CASSLGGGTGNEQFF. CDR3 in DNA: TGTGCCAGCAGCTTAGGGGGCGGGACAGGGAATGAGCAGTTCTTC.

The chain couples TRBV5-1 to TRBJ2-2; a possible D gene is TRBD1 (6 bases). CDR1 is SGHRS, CDR2 YFSETQ, per germline. V gave up 0 bases and J gave up 2 bases, with 8 bases separating them. CDR3 length equals 15 residues. CDR3 sequence: CASSLVGQNTGELFF. The CDR3 DNA reads TGCGCCAGCAGCTTGGTGGGACAAAACACCGGGGAGCTGTTTTTT.

This clone was seen once. This chain connects TRBV28 to TRBJ1-5; D is unclear. Trimming removed 8 bases from V and 7 bases from J, with 12 bases in between. The length of the CDR3 is 12 residues. CDR1 and CDR2 from the germline V gene are MDHEN and SYDVKM. The CDR3 DNA reads TGTGCCAGCCGGCGGGCCGGACAGCCCCAGCATTTT. This gives the protein CASRRAGQPQHF.

This sequence joins TRBV9 and TRBJ1-4; D might be TRBD1 (6 bases). From germline, CDR1 is SGDLS and CDR2 YYNGEE. The CDR3 loop spans 17 amino acids. The V end lost 3 bases, the J end lost 3 bases, and 18 bases lay between the germline ends. Here the CDR3 reads CASSGGSGGAPNEKLFF. CDR3 DNA: TGTGCCAGCAGCGGAGGGAGTGGGGGGGCTCCTAATGAAAAACTGTTTTTT.

The chain couples TRBV23-1 to TRBJ1-6; 8 bases map to TRBD1. TRBV23-1 is an open reading frame whose function is uncertain. V was clipped by 3 bases and J by 8 bases; unmatched bases: 9. The CDR3 extends over 16 amino acids. The CDR3 coding sequence is TGCGCCAGCAGTCAGCCATGGACAGGGAGGGATTCACCCCTCCACTTT. This encodes CASSQPWTGRDSPLHF.

The chain combines TRBV5-1 with TRBJ2-4; 11 bases line up with TRBD1. Per the germline V gene, CDR1 is SGHRS and CDR2 is YFSETQ. The CDR3 extends over 18 amino acids. V was pared by 0 bases and J by 4 bases, with 9 bases of the junction left unmatched. This CDR3 reads CASSLAHLGTGGKNIQYF. The DNA of the CDR3 is TGCGCCAGCAGCTTGGCCCACCTCGGGACAGGGGGGAAAAACATTCAGTACTTC.

The chain uses TRBV27 and TRBJ2-3, with D tentatively TRBD2 (6 bases). Trimming pared 10 bases from V and 2 bases from J, leaving 25 bases between. In germline, CDR1 is MNHEY, CDR2 SMNVEV (reference sequence). The CDR3 consists of 17 residues. Here the CDR3 reads CATQNRLWAGFTDTQYF. The CDR3 region has the DNA TGTGCCACCCAAAACAGACTGTGGGCGGGATTCACAGATACGCAGTATTTT.

The chain uses TRBV6-6 and TRBJ1-4; D call uncertain. This CDR3 has 16 residues. Germline CDR1 and CDR2: MNHNY and SVGAGI (reference sequence). V was trimmed by 6 bases and J by 0 bases, leaving 14 bases between them. CDR3 DNA sequence: TGTGCCAGCAGCCAACCGTCGGGAGCAACTAATGAAAAACTGTTTTTT. This gives the protein CASSQPSGATNEKLFF.

The chain joins TRBV29-1 to TRBJ1-1; possibly TRBD1 for D (6 bases). The germline V gene encodes CDR1 SQVTM and CDR2 ANQGSEA. The CDR3 covers 14 residues. V gave up 5 bases and J gave up 2 bases, with 15 bases separating them. CDR3 amino acids: CSVLKGGSNTEAFF. In DNA, the CDR3 is TGCAGCGTTCTAAAGGGGGGGAGCAACACTGAAGCTTTCTTT.

The CDR3 spells CASSLAGSGGSTDTQYF. In DNA, the CDR3 is TGTGCCAGCAGCTTAGCAGGTAGCGGGGGGTCCACAGATACGCAGTATTTT. This sequence joins TRBV7-3 and TRBJ2-3; TRBD2 matches 10 bases. The trim removed 2 bases at V and 2 bases at J, leaving 7 bases unmatched. Per the germline V gene, CDR1 is SGHTA and CDR2 is FQGTGA. The CDR3 has 17 amino acids.

The chain employs TRBV5-1 and TRBJ2-7, with 8 positions matching TRBD1. Losses at the gene ends were 6 bases for V and 6 bases for J; bases not matched to a gene: 5. The germline CDR1 and CDR2 sequences are SGHRS and YFSETQ. The CDR3 length is 12 residues. The CDR3 nucleotides read TGCGCCAGCACACAGGGGGGTGGCGAGCAGTACTTC. It yields the protein CASTQGGGEQYF. Drawing the rest from reference TRBV5-1 and TRBJ2-7, the complete variable domain is KAGVTQTPRYLIKTRGQQVTLSCSPISGHRSVSWYQQTPGQGLQFLFEYFSETQRNKGNFPGRFSGRQFSNSRSEMNVSTLELGDSALYLCASTQGGGEQYFGPGTRLTVT.

J is TRBJ1-5 and V is TRBV2; unclear D gene. The CDR3 extends over 17 amino acids. Trimming removed 4 bases at V and 2 bases at J, with 18 bases between. In germline, CDR1 is SNHLY, CDR2 FYNNEI. The CDR3 DNA is TGTGCCAGCAGTGCCGGTATGAGAGGATATCGCAATCAGCCCCAGCATTTT. It is translated as CASSAGMRGYRNQPQHF. The full variable domain, with the rest looked up from reference TRBV2 and TRBJ1-5, is EPEVTQTPSHQVTQMGQEVILRCVPISNHLYFYWYRQILGQKVEFLVSFYNNEISEKSEIFDDQFSVERPDGSNFTLKIRSTKLEDSAMYFCASSAGMRGYRNQPQHFGDGTRLSIL.

This clone was counted a few times. The chain has TRBV2 and TRBJ1-5; D ambiguous. Germline V gene lookup returns CDR1 SNHLY and CDR2 FYNNEI. V was cut by 3 bases and J by 0 bases, with 6 bases left in between. The CDR3 sequence is 14 residues long. The CDR3 protein is CASSEIYSNQPQHF. The DNA of the CDR3 is TGTGCCAGCAGTGAGATCTATAGCAATCAGCCCCAGCATTTT.

This rearrangement joins TRBV5-6 to TRBJ1-4; 8 bases match TRBD1. The CDR3 runs 15 residues. Germline V gene data show CDR1 as SGHDT and CDR2 as YYEEEE. With V trimmed by 4 bases and J by 5 bases, 7 bases remained unmatched. CDR3 nucleotide sequence: TGTGCCAGCAGCGCGGGGGACAGGTTAAATGAAAAACTGTTTTTT. This sequence encodes CASSAGDRLNEKLFF.

The DNA for the CDR3 is TGTGCCAGTAGTATGGGGTGGCGGGGGAGCTCTGGGGCCAACGTCCTGACTTTC. Its translation: CASSMGWRGSSGANVLTF. This chain joins TRBV19 and TRBJ2-6; 7 bases align to TRBD2. The CDR3 spans 18 residues. Trimming cost V 3 bases and J 0 bases; bases outside gene matches: 8. CDR1 and CDR2 from the germline V gene are LNHDA and SQIVND (reference sequence).

The chain couples TRBV5-6 to TRBJ2-1, with 9 bases matching TRBD1. CDR3 length: 14 amino acids. The germline CDR1 and CDR2 sequences are SGHDT and YYEEEE. V shed 3 bases, J shed 9 bases, and the junction held 7 bases outside the gene matches. The CDR3 region has the DNA TGTGCCAGCAGCTGGACAGGGGCCCCCCTTGAGCAGTTCTTC. This encodes CASSWTGAPLEQFF.

The chain has TRBV24-1 and TRBJ2-2; tentative D call: TRBD2 (6 bases). This CDR3 contains 17 residues. Germline V gene data show CDR1 as KGHDR and CDR2 as SFDVKD. The V end lost 3 bases, the J end lost 0 bases, and 13 bases lay between the germline ends. CDR3 loop: CATSDLPGLANTGELFF. The CDR3 DNA is TGTGCCACCAGTGATCTACCGGGACTCGCGAACACCGGGGAGCTGTTTTTT.

The V call is TRBV12-5, the J call TRBJ1-4; unclear D gene. This CDR3 has 16 amino acids. The germline V and J ends were trimmed by 0 bases and 8 bases, with 16 bases remaining between them. Germline assignment: CDR1 LGHNT and CDR2 FRNRAP. As DNA, the CDR3 is TGTGCTAGTGGTTTGGTACCTCACGATTTGGGCGAAAAACTGTTTTTT. It is translated as CASGLVPHDLGEKLFF.

This chain connects TRBV29-1 to TRBJ2-1; TRBD1 is a possible D gene (9 bases). V was clipped by 5 bases and J by 3 bases, with 14 bases between them. The CDR3 is 14 residues long. CDR1 SQVTM and CDR2 ANQGSEA come from the germline V gene. For the CDR3, the DNA is TGCAGCGTTCGGGGGGGACAGGGCTACAATGAGCAGTTCTTC. Amino acids: CSVRGGQGYNEQFF.

The V gene is TRBV20-1, the J gene TRBJ2-5, with 8 bases identical to TRBD1. CDR3 size: 18 residues. V lost 3 bases, J lost 5 bases, and 20 bases stayed unmatched. Germline V gene data show CDR1 as DFQATT and CDR2 as SNEGSKA (reference sequence). DNA for the CDR3: TGCAGTGCTAGTAGAGGGACAGGTGCCCCGATCCAAGAGGAGACCCAGTACTTC. As protein: CSASRGTGAPIQEETQYF.

The chain uses TRBV27 and TRBJ2-6, with 10 bases that match TRBD1. Trimming took 3 bases from V and 0 from J; bases not matched to a gene: 11. The CDR3 length is 20 residues. Germline V gene lookup returns CDR1 MNHEY and CDR2 SMNVEV (reference sequence). The CDR3 bases are TGTGCCAGCAGTTTCTTCTTGACAGGGGGCGGGCTCTCTGGGGCCAACGTCCTGACTTTC. Its translation is CASSFFLTGGGLSGANVLTF. Drawing the rest from reference TRBV27 and TRBJ2-6, the complete variable domain is EAQVTQNPRYLITVTGKKLTVTCSQNMNHEYMSWYRQDPGLGLRQIYYSMNVEVTDKGDVPEGYKVSRKEKRNFPLILESPSPNQTSLYFCASSFFLTGGGLSGANVLTFGAGSRLTVL.

This clone has a handful of counts. The CDR3 DNA sequence: TGTGCCACTATGGGACAGGGCGGAGGAGATACGCAGTATTTT. This gives the protein CATMGQGGGDTQYF. The rearrangement joins TRBV19 to TRBJ2-3; 9 nucleotides align to TRBD1. V dropped 10 bases and J dropped 5; count of bases not matched to a gene: 10. Germline V gene lookup returns CDR1 LNHDA and CDR2 SQIVND (reference sequence). This CDR3 has 14 residues.

In its sample, this clone was seen once. This chain connects TRBV19 to TRBJ1-2; 12 positions match TRBD1. The CDR3 covers 15 residues. Per the germline V gene, CDR1 is LNHDA and CDR2 is SQIVND (reference sequence). V lost 5 bases to trimming and J lost 5 bases; unmatched junction nucleotides: 6. The CDR3 DNA is TGTGCCAGTAGTGAGGGGACAGGGGGCTTGTATGGCTACACCTTC. Protein product: CASSEGTGGLYGYTF.

This clone has a single count. The rearrangement uses TRBV2 and TRBJ2-5, with 7 bases lining up with TRBD2. This CDR3 is built from 14 residues. Germline assignment: CDR1 SNHLY and CDR2 FYNNEI. V lost 6 bases, J lost 4 bases, and 8 bases stayed unmatched. DNA of the CDR3: TGTGCCAGCAGGGGAGGGCTAGCTGGAGAGACCCAGTACTTC. Protein: CASRGGLAGETQYF.

CDR3 nucleotide sequence: TGTGCCAGCAGCGTAGCTACGAGTACCTCTGGGGCCAACGTCCTGACTTTC. Translation: CASSVATSTSGANVLTF. The rearrangement uses TRBV9 and TRBJ2-6; no clear D. This CDR3 is built from 17 residues. The germline gives CDR1 SGDLS, CDR2 YYNGEE. V dropped 0 bases and J dropped 0 bases, with 10 bases sitting between them. The whole variable domain, filled in from reference TRBV9 and TRBJ2-6, reads DSGVTQTPKHLITATGQRVTLRCSPRSGDLSVYWYQQSLDQGLQFLIQYYNGEERAKGNILERFSAQQFPDLHSELNLSSLELGDSALYFCASSVATSTSGANVLTFGAGSRLTVL.